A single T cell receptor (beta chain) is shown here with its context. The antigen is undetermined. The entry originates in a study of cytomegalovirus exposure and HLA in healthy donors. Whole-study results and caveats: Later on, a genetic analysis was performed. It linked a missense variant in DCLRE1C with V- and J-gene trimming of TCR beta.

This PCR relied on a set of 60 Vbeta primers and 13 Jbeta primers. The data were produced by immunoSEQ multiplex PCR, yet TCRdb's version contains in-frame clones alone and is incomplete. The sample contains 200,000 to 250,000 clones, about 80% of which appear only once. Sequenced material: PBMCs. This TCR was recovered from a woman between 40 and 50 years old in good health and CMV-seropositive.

CDR3 region: CASSETSHEQYF. The CDR3 bases are TGTGCCAGCAGCGAGACTAGTCACGAGCAGTACTTC. V usage is TRBV7-6 and J usage is TRBJ2-7, with a weak D call TRBD2 (6 bases). V shed 5 bases and J shed 5 bases, with 10 bases lying between them. Germline V gene lookup returns CDR1 SGHVS and CDR2 FNYEAQ. The CDR3 sequence is 12 residues long. Full variable domain (rest looked up from reference TRBV7-6 and TRBJ2-7): GAGVSQSPRYKVTKRGQDVALRCDPISGHVSLYWYRQALGQGPEFLTYFNYEAQQDKSGLPNDRFSAERPEGSISTLTIQRTEQRDSAMYRCASSETSHEQYFGPGTRLTVT.